This T cell receptor (beta chain) was retrieved from a study of cytomegalovirus exposure and HLA in healthy donors. Study-level results: A later analysis reportedly found that, within productive TCRs, an Asian-associated ancestry cluster had fewer N-insertions than the mean observed across the approximately 700 donors.

Worth noting for this clone: The antigen remains unidentified.

Trimming left V 9 bases short and J 4 bases short, with 16 bases between. CDR1 LNHDA and CDR2 SQIVND come from the germline V gene (reference sequence). The CDR3 sequence is 14 residues long. The PCR used 60 Vbeta and 13 Jbeta primers. The method was immunoSEQ multiplex PCR; TCRdb's version includes in-frame clones alone and lacks a portion of them. Of approximately 76,000 clones listed, about 69% are singletons. The chain joins TRBV19 to TRBJ2-1; TRBD1 is a possible D gene (6 bases). The TCR sequence derives from a woman aged 35 to 49 in good health and CMV-seropositive. The sample taken for sequencing was PBMCs. CDR3 residues: CASAYRTDYNEQFF. CDR3 sequence (DNA): TGTGCCAGCGCCTACAGGACAGATTACAATGAGCAGTTCTTC.